This T cell receptor (beta chain) comes out of a study of T cells in Graves' hyperthyroidism and ophthalmopathy. With respect to this clonotype: Its antigen remains unknown.

The study, taken as a whole, reports: Researchers found most expanded thyroid clonotypes above 0.001 in blood as well.

Researchers amplified the TCR beta CDR3 regions from RNA transcripts. A set of HTBI primers served as the primers for a first-round RT-PCR of the TCR CDR3. TCRdb fed the multiplex PCR reads into MiXCR, producing one record per CDR3 protein. Of about 380,000 distinct CDR3 sequences listed, approximately 13% were seen once; the top ten hold roughly 11%. Germline CDR1 is SGHNT and CDR2 is YENEEA. V was pared by 5 bases and J by 0 bases, with 9 bases of the junction left unmatched. CDR3 length: 16 amino acids. The chain uses TRBV11-3 and TRBJ2-5, with 7 bases that match TRBD2. Sequenced input: blood. The sequence came from a woman in her fifties or sixties with Graves' hyperthyroidism. In DNA, the CDR3 is TGTGCCAGCAGCCCCCACTCCGGGACTAACCAAGAGACCCAGTACTTC. Its protein product is CASSPHSGTNQETQYF.